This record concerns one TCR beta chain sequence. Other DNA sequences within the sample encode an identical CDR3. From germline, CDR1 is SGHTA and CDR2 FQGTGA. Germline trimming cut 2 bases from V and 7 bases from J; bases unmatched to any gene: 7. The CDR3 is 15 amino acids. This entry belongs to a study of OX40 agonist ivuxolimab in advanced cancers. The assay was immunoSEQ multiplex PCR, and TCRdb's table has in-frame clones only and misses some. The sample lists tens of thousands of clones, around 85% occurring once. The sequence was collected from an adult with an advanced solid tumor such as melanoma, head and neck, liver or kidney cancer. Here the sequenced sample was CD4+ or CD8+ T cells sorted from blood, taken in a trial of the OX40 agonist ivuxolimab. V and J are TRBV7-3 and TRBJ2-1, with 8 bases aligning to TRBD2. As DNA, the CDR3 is TGTGCCAGCAGCTTACCAAGCGGGAGAGTGAATGAGCAGTTCTTC. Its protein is CASSLPSGRVNEQFF.